These T cell receptor beta chains were read from a single sample in a study of T cell changes during pregnancy in multiple sclerosis. The data were produced by immunoSEQ multiplex PCR, yet TCRdb's version contains in-frame clones alone and is incomplete. The table records 40,000 to 50,000 clones, roughly nine tenths of them present only once. The sample in question was CD4+ T cells from peripheral blood mononuclear cells, obtained in the first trimester of pregnancy. Receptors originate from a female donor with multiple sclerosis, enrolled in a pregnancy study. Each CDR3 is given with its conserved first and last residue. A D gene is named only where the DNA matches it firmly. Only part of the rows carry a size: once, few, many, or a class if the clone is expanded.

d_call | clone_size | j_call | v_call | cdr3_aa | cdr3_nt
TRBD2 | NA | TRBJ2-2 | TRBV19 | CASSISPASGRKRAGELFF | TGTGCCAGTAGTATTAGTCCAGCTAGCGGGAGGAAACGGGCCGGGGAGCTGTTTTTT
NA | NA | TRBJ2-5 | TRBV30 | CAWSDLPTIVAETQYF | TGTGCCTGGAGTGACCTCCCCACTATAGTTGCGGAGACCCAGTACTTC
NA | NA | TRBJ2-2 | TRBV30 | CAWSVSTVGELFF | TGTGCCTGGAGTGTATCTACCGTGGGGGAGCTGTTTTTT
TRBD1 | NA | TRBJ2-7 | TRBV18 | CASSPQKGAGEQYF | TGTGCCAGCTCACCACAGAAGGGGGCAGGAGAGCAGTACTTC
TRBD2 | NA | TRBJ2-1 | TRBV2 | CASRGGLGSLAGVNYNEQFF | TGTGCCAGCAGGGGAGGTCTAGGGAGCCTAGCGGGAGTGAATTACAATGAGCAGTTCTTC
NA | NA | TRBJ1-2 | TRBV11-3 | CASSSGTYNNYGYTF | TGTGCCAGCAGCTCCGGGACATACAATAACTATGGCTACACCTTC
NA | NA | TRBJ1-1 | TRBV19 | CASSIGGTSNTEAFF | TGTGCCAGTAGTATAGGGGGGACATCAAACACTGAAGCTTTCTTT
NA | NA | TRBJ2-7 | TRBV28 | CASTLPGSPYEQYF | TGTGCCAGCACTCTACCGGGTTCTCCCTACGAGCAGTACTTC
NA | once | TRBJ1-1 | TRBV15 | CATSVGSGTEAFF | TGTGCCACCAGCGTGGGGAGTGGCACTGAAGCTTTCTTT
TRBD1 | NA | TRBJ1-4 | TRBV2 | CASSQDRVSNEKLFF | TGTGCCAGCAGCCAGGACAGGGTCTCTAATGAAAAACTGTTTTTT
TRBD2 | NA | TRBJ2-3 | TRBV6-1 | CASSGSSGTSTDTQYF | TGTGCCAGCAGTGGATCTAGCGGCACAAGCACAGATACGCAGTATTTT
NA | NA | TRBJ1-1 | TRBV11-3 | CASSSKTGNTEAFF | TGTGCCAGCAGCTCAAAGACAGGGAACACTGAAGCTTTCTTT
TRBD2 | NA | TRBJ2-7 | TRBV7-2 | CASSLVGASGYEQYF | TGTGCCAGCAGCTTAGTCGGGGCTAGCGGATACGAGCAGTACTTC
NA | NA | TRBJ1-2 | TRBV10-3 | CAISDSSGYGYTF | TGTGCCATCAGTGACTCCTCCGGCTATGGCTACACCTTC
TRBD1 | NA | TRBJ2-7 | TRBV28 | CASSFPGQGREQYF | TGTGCCAGCAGTTTCCCGGGACAGGGGAGAGAGCAGTACTTC
TRBD1 | NA | TRBJ1-2 | TRBV6-6 | CASSTPDRGLYGYTF | TGTGCCAGCAGTACCCCTGACAGGGGACTCTATGGCTACACCTTC
TRBD2 | NA | TRBJ2-5 | TRBV27 | CASSPGLRTRKETQYF | TGTGCCAGCAGTCCAGGGCTAAGGACTAGAAAGGAGACCCAGTACTTC
TRBD2 | NA | TRBJ2-3 | TRBV7-2 | CASSSTSGRVTDTQYF | TGTGCCAGCAGCTCGACTAGCGGGAGGGTAACAGATACGCAGTATTTT
TRBD1 | NA | TRBJ2-1 | TRBV5-6 | CASSLAGTGSYNEQFF | TGTGCCAGCAGCTTGGCAGGGACAGGCTCCTACAATGAGCAGTTCTTC
NA | NA | TRBJ1-2 | TRBV6-4 | CASSEWENYGYTF | TGTGCCAGCAGTGAATGGGAGAACTATGGCTACACCTTC
NA | NA | TRBJ1-5 | TRBV23-1 | CASSQGLGDNQPQHF | TGCGCCAGCAGTCAAGGTCTAGGGGACAATCAGCCCCAGCATTTT
NA | NA | TRBJ2-7 | TRBV7-2 | CASSPGTSTYEQYF | TGTGCCAGCAGCCCCGGGACATCAACCTACGAGCAGTACTTC
TRBD1 | once | TRBJ1-5 | TRBV19 | CASSSGQVYQPQHF | TGTGCCAGTAGTTCGGGACAGGTGTATCAGCCCCAGCATTTT
NA | NA | TRBJ1-5 | TRBV4-3 | CASSQEVTGQLQPQHF | TGCGCCAGCAGCCAAGAGGTTACAGGGCAGCTTCAGCCCCAGCATTTT
TRBD2 | NA | TRBJ2-7 | TRBV6-1 | CASNRLAGDHEQYF | TGTGCCAGCAATCGACTAGCGGGAGACCACGAGCAGTACTTC
NA | NA | TRBJ2-3 | TRBV5-1 | CASSLTGQDTQYF | TGCGCCAGCAGCTTGACAGGGCAAGATACGCAGTATTTT
TRBD1 | NA | TRBJ2-3 | TRBV28 | CASSRQGAKTDTQYF | TGTGCCAGCAGCCGACAGGGGGCAAAAACAGATACGCAGTATTTT
TRBD1 | NA | TRBJ2-1 | TRBV12-5 | CATGTGESNEQFF | TGTGCTACAGGGACAGGAGAATCGAATGAGCAGTTCTTC
NA | NA | TRBJ2-3 | TRBV4-3 | CASSQEGGTQYF | TGCGCCAGCAGCCAAGAAGGAGGGACGCAGTATTTT
NA | NA | TRBJ2-7 | TRBV9 | CASSPGTRREWQYF | TGTGCCAGCAGCCCCGGGACTCGCCGCGAGTGGCAGTACTTC
TRBD1 | NA | TRBJ2-1 | TRBV7-8 | CASSRGQGVYNEQFF | TGTGCCAGCAGTCGCGGACAGGGTGTGTACAATGAGCAGTTCTTC
NA | NA | TRBJ2-2 | TRBV28 | CASSFAGTTGELFF | TGTGCCAGCAGTTTTGCAGGTACAACCGGGGAGCTGTTTTTT
NA | NA | TRBJ2-7 | TRBV15 | CATSRDSIEQYF | TGTGCCACCAGCAGAGATAGTATCGAGCAGTACTTC
NA | medium-sized | TRBJ1-1 | TRBV28 | CASSLTRDLAEAFF | TGTGCCAGCAGTTTAACCAGGGATTTGGCTGAAGCTTTCTTT
TRBD1 | NA | TRBJ2-4 | TRBV7-2 | CASSLRSGTGALAKNIQYF | TGTGCCAGCAGCTTACGATCCGGGACAGGGGCATTAGCCAAAAACATTCAGTACTTC
NA | NA | TRBJ2-7 | TRBV7-2 | CASGPPGGRGNEQYF | TGTGCCAGCGGGCCCCCTGGAGGGAGAGGGAACGAGCAGTACTTC
NA | NA | TRBJ2-1 | TRBV19 | CASSLQRASYNEQFF | TGTGCCAGTAGTCTACAGAGAGCCTCCTACAATGAGCAGTTCTTC
TRBD2 | once | TRBJ2-5 | TRBV4-1 | CASSQDQSGKETQYF | TGCGCCAGCAGCCAAGATCAAAGCGGGAAGGAGACCCAGTACTTC
NA | NA | TRBJ2-2 | TRBV7-6 | CASSLRDGELFF | TGTGCCAGCAGCTTACGGGACGGGGAGCTGTTTTTT
NA | few | TRBJ2-1 | TRBV2 | CASSDTGSNEQFF | TGTGCCAGCAGTGATACGGGTTCCAATGAGCAGTTCTTC
TRBD1 | NA | TRBJ1-3 | TRBV6-5 | CASSQTGFSGNTIYF | TGTGCCAGCAGCCAGACAGGGTTCTCTGGAAACACCATATATTTT
NA | NA | TRBJ1-3 | TRBV7-2 | CASSLQGMGNTIYF | TGTGCCAGCAGCTTACAGGGGATGGGAAACACCATATATTTT
NA | few | TRBJ2-1 | TRBV7-9 | CASSGVGAEQFF | TGTGCCAGCAGCGGAGTGGGGGCTGAGCAGTTCTTC
NA | NA | TRBJ2-1 | TRBV5-1 | CASSFGGGAYNEQFF | TGCGCCAGCAGCTTCGGAGGGGGCGCCTACAATGAGCAGTTCTTC
TRBD2 | NA | TRBJ2-3 | TRBV14 | CASSQDTWLAGLITDTQYF | TGTGCCAGCAGCCAAGATACGTGGCTAGCGGGACTTATCACAGATACGCAGTATTTT
NA | once | TRBJ1-4 | TRBV19 | CASAGLGKEKLFF | TGTGCCAGTGCAGGGCTGGGGAAGGAAAAACTGTTTTTT
NA | NA | TRBJ2-2 | TRBV30 | CAWSRTTGELFF | TGTGCCTGGAGCAGGACAACCGGGGAGCTGTTTTTT
NA | NA | TRBJ2-7 | TRBV28 | CASSTPRVPAYEQYF | TGTGCCAGCAGCACGCCCCGGGTCCCTGCCTACGAGCAGTACTTC
TRBD2 | NA | TRBJ2-1 | TRBV10-1 | CASKSGLAGGPKIYEQFF | TGCGCCAGCAAGTCGGGACTAGCGGGAGGGCCGAAAATCTATGAGCAGTTCTTC
NA | NA | TRBJ2-3 | TRBV11-2 | CASSLDRTDTQYF | TGTGCCAGCAGCTTAGATCGTACAGATACGCAGTATTTT
TRBD2 | NA | TRBJ2-3 | TRBV5-6 | CASSLGLAGRTDTQYF | TGTGCCAGCAGCTTGGGACTAGCGGGAAGGACAGATACGCAGTATTTT
TRBD2 | NA | TRBJ2-7 | TRBV15 | CATSRAPREGYEQYF | TGTGCCACCAGCAGGGCCCCGCGGGAGGGCTACGAGCAGTACTTC
TRBD2 | once | TRBJ2-2 | TRBV7-2 | CASSLGLAGAGTGELFF | TGTGCCAGCAGCTTAGGACTAGCGGGAGCGGGCACCGGGGAGCTGTTTTTT
TRBD2 | NA | TRBJ2-3 | TRBV6-4 | CASSVSFGGLAADTQYF | TGTGCCAGCAGTGTGTCGTTTGGGGGACTAGCGGCAGATACGCAGTATTTT
NA | NA | TRBJ2-7 | TRBV19 | CASSIARVGEQYF | TGTGCCAGTAGTATAGCCAGGGTCGGCGAGCAGTACTTC